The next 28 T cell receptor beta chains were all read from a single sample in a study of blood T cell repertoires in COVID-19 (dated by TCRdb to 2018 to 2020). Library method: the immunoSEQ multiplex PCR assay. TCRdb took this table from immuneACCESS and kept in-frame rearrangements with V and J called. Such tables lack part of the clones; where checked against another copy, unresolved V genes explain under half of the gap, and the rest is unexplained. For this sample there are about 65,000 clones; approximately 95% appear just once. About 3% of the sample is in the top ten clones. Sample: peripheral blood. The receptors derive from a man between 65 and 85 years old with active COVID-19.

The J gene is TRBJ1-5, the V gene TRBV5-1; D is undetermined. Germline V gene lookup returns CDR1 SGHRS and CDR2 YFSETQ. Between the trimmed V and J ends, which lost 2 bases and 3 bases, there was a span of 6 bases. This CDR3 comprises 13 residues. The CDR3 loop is CASSLTVNQPQHF. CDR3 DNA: TGCGCCAGCAGCTTAACAGTCAATCAGCCCCAGCATTTT.

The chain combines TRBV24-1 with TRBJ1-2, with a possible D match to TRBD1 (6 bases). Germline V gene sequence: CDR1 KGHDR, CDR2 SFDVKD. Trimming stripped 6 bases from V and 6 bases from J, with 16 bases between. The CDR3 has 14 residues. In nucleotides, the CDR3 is TGTGCCACCAGTCTCGGGGGGCGGAGGGATGGCTACACCTTC. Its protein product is CATSLGGRRDGYTF.

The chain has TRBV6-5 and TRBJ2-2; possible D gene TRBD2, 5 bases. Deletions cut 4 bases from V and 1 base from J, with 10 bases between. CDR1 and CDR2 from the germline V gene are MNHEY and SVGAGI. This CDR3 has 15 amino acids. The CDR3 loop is CASSSGLKNTGELFF. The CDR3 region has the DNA TGTGCCAGCAGTTCAGGACTGAAGAACACCGGGGAGCTGTTTTTT.

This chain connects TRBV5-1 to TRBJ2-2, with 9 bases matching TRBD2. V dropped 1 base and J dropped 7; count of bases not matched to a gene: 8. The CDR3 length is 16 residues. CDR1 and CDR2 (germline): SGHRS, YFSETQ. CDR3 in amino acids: CASSLPRGGANGELFF. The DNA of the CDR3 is TGCGCCAGCAGCTTGCCGCGCGGGGGGGCCAACGGGGAGCTGTTTTTT.

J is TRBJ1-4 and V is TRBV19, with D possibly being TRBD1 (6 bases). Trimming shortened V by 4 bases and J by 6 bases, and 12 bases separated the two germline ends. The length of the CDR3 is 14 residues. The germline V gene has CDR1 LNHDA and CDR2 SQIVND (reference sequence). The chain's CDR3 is CASSTGRGDEKLFF. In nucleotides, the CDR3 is TGTGCCAGTAGTACGGGCAGGGGAGATGAAAAACTGTTTTTT.

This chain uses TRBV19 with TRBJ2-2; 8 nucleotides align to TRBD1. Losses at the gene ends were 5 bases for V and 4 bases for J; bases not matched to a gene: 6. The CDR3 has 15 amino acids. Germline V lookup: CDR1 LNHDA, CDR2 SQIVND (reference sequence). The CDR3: CASSQTGVGTGELFF. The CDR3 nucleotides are TGTGCCAGTAGTCAGACAGGGGTGGGCACCGGGGAGCTGTTTTTT.

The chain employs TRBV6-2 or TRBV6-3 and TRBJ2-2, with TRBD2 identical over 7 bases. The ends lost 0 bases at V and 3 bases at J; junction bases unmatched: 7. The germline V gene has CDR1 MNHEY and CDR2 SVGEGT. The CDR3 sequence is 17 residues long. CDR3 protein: CASSYSTSGVDTGELFF. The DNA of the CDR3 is TGTGCCAGCAGTTACTCGACGAGCGGGGTGGACACCGGGGAGCTGTTTTTT.

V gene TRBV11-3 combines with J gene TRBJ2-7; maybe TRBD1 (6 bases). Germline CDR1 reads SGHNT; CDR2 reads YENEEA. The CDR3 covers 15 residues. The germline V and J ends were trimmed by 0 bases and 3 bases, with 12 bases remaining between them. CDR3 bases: TGTGCCAGCAGCTTAGATCCGGGCAGGGGCTACGAGCAGTACTTC. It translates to CASSLDPGRGYEQYF. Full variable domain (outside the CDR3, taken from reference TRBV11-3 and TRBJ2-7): EAGVVQSPRYKIIEKKQPVAFWCNPISGHNTLYWYLQNLGQGPELLIRYENEEAVDDSQLPKDRFSAERLKGVDSTLKIQPAELGDSAVYLCASSLDPGRGYEQYFGPGTRLTVT.

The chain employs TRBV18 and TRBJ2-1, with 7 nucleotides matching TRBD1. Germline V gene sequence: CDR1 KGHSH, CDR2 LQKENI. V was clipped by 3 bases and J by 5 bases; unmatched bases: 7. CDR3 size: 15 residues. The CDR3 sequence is CASSPLDRRNNEQFF. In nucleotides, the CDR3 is TGTGCCAGCTCACCGCTGGACAGGAGAAACAATGAGCAGTTCTTC. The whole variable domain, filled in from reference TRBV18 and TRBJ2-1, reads NAGVMQNPRHLVRRRGQEARLRCSPMKGHSHVYWYRQLPEEGLKFMVYLQKENIIDESGMPKERFSAEFPKEGPSILRIQQVVRGDSAAYFCASSPLDRRNNEQFFGPGTRLTVL.

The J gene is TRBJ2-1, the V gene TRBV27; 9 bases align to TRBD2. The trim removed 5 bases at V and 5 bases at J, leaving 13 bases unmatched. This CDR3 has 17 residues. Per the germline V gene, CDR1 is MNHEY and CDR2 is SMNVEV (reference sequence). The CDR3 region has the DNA TGTGCCAGCAGTCCGTTCCACTCAGCGGGGGGAAACAATGAGCAGTTCTTC. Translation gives CASSPFHSAGGNNEQFF.

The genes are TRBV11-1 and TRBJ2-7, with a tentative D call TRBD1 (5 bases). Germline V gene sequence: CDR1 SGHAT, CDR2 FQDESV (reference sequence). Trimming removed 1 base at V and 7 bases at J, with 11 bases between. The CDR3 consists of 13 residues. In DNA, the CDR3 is TGTGCCAGCAGCTTAGAGGGTGCAGGGGAGCAGTACTTC. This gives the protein CASSLEGAGEQYF. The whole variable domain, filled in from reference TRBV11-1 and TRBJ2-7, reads EAEVAQSPRYKITEKSQAVAFWCDPISGHATLYWYRQILGQGPELLVQFQDESVVDDSQLPKDRFSAERLKGVDSTLKIQPAELGDSAMYLCASSLEGAGEQYFGPGTRLTVT.

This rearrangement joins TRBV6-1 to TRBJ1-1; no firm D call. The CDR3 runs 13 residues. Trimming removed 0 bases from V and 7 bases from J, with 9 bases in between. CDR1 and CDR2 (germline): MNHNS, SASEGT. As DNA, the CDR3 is TGTGCCAGCAGTGAAGCTGGGCTGTTTGAAGCTTTCTTT. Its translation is CASSEAGLFEAFF.

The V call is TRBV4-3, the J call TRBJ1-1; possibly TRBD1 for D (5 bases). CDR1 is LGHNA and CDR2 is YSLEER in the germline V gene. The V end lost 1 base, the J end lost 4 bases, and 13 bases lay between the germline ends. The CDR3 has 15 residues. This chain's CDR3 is CASSQATQGVTEAFF. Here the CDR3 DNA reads TGCGCCAGCAGCCAAGCGACTCAGGGTGTCACTGAAGCTTTCTTT.

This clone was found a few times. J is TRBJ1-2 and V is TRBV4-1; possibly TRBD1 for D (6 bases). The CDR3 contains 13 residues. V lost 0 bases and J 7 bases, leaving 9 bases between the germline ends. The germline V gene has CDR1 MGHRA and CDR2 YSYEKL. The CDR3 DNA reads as TGCGCCAGCAGCCAAGACGAAGGGGGTGGCTACACCTTC. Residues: CASSQDEGGGYTF.

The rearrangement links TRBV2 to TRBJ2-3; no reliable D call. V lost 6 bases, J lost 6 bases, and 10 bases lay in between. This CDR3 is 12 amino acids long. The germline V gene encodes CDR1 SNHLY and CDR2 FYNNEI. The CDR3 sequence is CASSLTVDTQYF. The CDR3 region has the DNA TGTGCCAGCAGCTTAACAGTGGATACGCAGTATTTT.

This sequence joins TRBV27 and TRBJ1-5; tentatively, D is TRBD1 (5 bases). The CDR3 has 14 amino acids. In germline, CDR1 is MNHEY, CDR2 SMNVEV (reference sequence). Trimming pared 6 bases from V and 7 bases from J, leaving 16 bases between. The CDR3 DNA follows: TGTGCCAGCAGGGCCGCGGGGGTAAACCAGCCCCAGCATTTT. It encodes CASRAAGVNQPQHF.

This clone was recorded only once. The CDR3 spells CASSLFRGRQETQYF. The CDR3 bases are TGTGCCAGCAGCCTCTTCAGGGGCAGACAAGAGACCCAGTACTTC. J is TRBJ2-5 and V is TRBV6-2 or TRBV6-3; TRBD1 might be the D (6 bases). V was clipped by 6 bases and J by 2 bases, with 16 bases between them. Germline V gene sequence: CDR1 MNHEY, CDR2 SVGEGT. The CDR3 sequence is 15 residues long.

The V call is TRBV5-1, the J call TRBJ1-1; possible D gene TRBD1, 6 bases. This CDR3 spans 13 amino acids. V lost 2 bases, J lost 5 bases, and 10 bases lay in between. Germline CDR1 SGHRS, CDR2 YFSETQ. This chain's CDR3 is CASSLQGGTEAFF. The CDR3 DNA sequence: TGCGCCAGCAGCTTACAGGGAGGGACTGAAGCTTTCTTT.

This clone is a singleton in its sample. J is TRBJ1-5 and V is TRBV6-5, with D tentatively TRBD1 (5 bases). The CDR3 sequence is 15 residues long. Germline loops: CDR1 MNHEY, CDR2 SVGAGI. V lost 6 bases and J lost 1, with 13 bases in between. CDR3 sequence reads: CASSRQRSSNQPQHF. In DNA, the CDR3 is TGTGCCAGCAGCCGACAGAGGTCCAGCAATCAGCCCCAGCATTTT.

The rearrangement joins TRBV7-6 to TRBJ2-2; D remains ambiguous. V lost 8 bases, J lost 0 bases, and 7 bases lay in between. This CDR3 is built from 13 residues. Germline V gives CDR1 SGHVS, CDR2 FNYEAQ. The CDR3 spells CASSPANTGELFF. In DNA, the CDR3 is TGTGCCAGCTCTCCGGCGAACACCGGGGAGCTGTTTTTT.

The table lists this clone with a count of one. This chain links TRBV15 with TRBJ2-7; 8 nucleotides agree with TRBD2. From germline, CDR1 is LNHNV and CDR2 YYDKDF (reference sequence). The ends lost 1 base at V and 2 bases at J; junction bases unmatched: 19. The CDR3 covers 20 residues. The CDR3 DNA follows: TGTGCCACCAGCAGAGCCCGGGGGGCTAGCTCTGCCGGGGGGGCCTACGAGCAGTACTTC. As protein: CATSRARGASSAGGAYEQYF.

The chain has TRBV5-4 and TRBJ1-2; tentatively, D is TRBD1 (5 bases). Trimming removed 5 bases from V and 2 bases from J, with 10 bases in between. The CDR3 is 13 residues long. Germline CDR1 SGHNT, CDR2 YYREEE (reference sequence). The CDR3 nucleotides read TGTGCCAGCAGTCCTGACAGAAACTATGGCTACACCTTC. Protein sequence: CASSPDRNYGYTF.

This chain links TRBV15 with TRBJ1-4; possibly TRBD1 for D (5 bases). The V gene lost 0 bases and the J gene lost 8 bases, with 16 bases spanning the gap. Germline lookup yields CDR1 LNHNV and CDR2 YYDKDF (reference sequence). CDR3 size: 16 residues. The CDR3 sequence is CATSRDHTGLGEKLFF. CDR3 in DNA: TGTGCCACCAGCAGAGATCATACAGGCCTGGGCGAAAAACTGTTTTTT. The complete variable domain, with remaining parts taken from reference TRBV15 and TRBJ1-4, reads DAMVIQNPRYQVTQFGKPVTLSCSQTLNHNVMYWYQQKSSQAPKLLFHYYDKDFNNEADTPDNFQSRRPNTSFCFLDIRSPGLGDTAMYLCATSRDHTGLGEKLFFGSGTQLSVL.

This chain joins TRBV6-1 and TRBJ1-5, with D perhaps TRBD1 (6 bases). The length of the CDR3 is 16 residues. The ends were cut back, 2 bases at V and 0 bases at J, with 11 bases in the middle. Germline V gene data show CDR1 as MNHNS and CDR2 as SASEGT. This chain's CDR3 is CASSEWDKDSNQPQHF. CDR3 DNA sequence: TGTGCCAGCAGTGAATGGGACAAAGATAGCAATCAGCCCCAGCATTTT.

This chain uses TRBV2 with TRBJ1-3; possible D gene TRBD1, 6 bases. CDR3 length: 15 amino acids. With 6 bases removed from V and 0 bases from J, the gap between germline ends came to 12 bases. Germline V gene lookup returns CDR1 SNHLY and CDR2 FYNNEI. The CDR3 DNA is TGTGCCAGCAGAGAACAGGGAAGCTCTGGAAACACCATATATTTT. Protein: CASREQGSSGNTIYF.

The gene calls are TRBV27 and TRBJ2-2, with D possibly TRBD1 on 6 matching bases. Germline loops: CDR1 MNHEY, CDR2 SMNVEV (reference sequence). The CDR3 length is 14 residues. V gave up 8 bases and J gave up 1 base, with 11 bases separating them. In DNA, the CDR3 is TGTGCCAGCTCTAGCAGGGGGAACACCGGGGAGCTGTTTTTT. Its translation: CASSSRGNTGELFF.

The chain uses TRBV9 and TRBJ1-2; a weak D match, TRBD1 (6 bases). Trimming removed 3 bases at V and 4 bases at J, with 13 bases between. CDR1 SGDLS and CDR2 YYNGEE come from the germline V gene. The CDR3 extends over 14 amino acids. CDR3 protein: CASSAQDSLYGYTF. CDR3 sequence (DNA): TGTGCCAGCAGCGCCCAGGACAGTCTCTATGGCTACACCTTC.

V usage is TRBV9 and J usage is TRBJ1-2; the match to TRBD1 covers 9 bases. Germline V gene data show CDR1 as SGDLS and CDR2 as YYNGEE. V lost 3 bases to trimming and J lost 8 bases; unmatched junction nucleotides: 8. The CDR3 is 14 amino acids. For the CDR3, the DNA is TGTGCCAGCAGCGCTACAGGGGGCGCTGGAGGCTACACCTTC. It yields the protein CASSATGGAGGYTF.